Listed below are T cell receptor beta chains from one sample, sequenced in a study of siplizumab effects on memory and regulatory T cells. Profiling relied on immunoSEQ multiplex PCR, and the TCRdb table lists in-frame clones only, not all of them. The sample includes about 100,000 clones, approximately 94% seen only once; the top ten take over 1%. The sequencing input was non-Treg CD4+ T cells sorted from blood. These receptors were collected from a human donor in good health. Each CDR3 is given with its conserved first and last residue. The order of the fields is V gene, CDR3 length, D gene, J gene, CDR3 protein, CDR3 DNA. A D gene is named only where the DNA matches it firmly.

v_gene: TRBV27
len: 14
d_gene: .
j_gene: TRBJ1-2
CDR3aa: CASSVRGGSYGYTF
CDR3nt: TGTGCCAGCAGCGTCCGGGGGGGGTCCTATGGCTACACCTTC

v_gene: TRBV6-5
len: 13
d_gene: TRBD1
j_gene: TRBJ1-1
CDR3aa: CASLTGGRTEAFF
CDR3nt: TGTGCCAGCCTGACAGGGGGTAGGACTGAAGCTTTCTTT

v_gene: TRBV10-3
len: 17
d_gene: .
j_gene: TRBJ1-3
CDR3aa: CAIRIPTGRGSGNTIYF
CDR3nt: TGTGCCATCAGGATACCTACGGGGCGCGGGTCTGGAAACACCATATATTTT

v_gene: TRBV9
len: 14
d_gene: .
j_gene: TRBJ2-5
CDR3aa: CASSVVGTQETQYF
CDR3nt: TGTGCCAGCAGCGTAGTGGGGACCCAAGAGACCCAGTACTTC

v_gene: TRBV11-2
len: 15
d_gene: .
j_gene: TRBJ1-6
CDR3aa: CASSRGSSYNSPLHF
CDR3nt: TGTGCCAGCAGCCGGGGGAGCTCCTATAATTCACCCCTCCACTTT

v_gene: TRBV5-5
len: 15
d_gene: TRBD1
j_gene: TRBJ1-1
CDR3aa: CASSLGQGRITEAFF
CDR3nt: TGTGCCAGCAGCTTGGGACAGGGGAGAATAACTGAAGCTTTCTTT

v_gene: TRBV7-3
len: 13
d_gene: .
j_gene: TRBJ2-1
CDR3aa: CASSPNSANEQFF
CDR3nt: TGTGCCAGCAGCCCCAACAGTGCCAATGAGCAGTTCTTC

v_gene: TRBV7-9
len: 14
d_gene: .
j_gene: TRBJ1-6
CDR3aa: CASSLGQSESPLHF
CDR3nt: TGTGCCAGCAGCTTAGGGCAATCCGAGTCACCCCTCCACTTT

v_gene: TRBV6-1
len: 12
d_gene: .
j_gene: TRBJ1-2
CDR3aa: CASTFGENGYTF
CDR3nt: TGTGCCAGCACCTTCGGGGAAAATGGCTACACCTTC

v_gene: TRBV2
len: 13
d_gene: .
j_gene: TRBJ1-5
CDR3aa: CASSEGENQPQHF
CDR3nt: TGTGCCAGCAGTGAAGGGGAAAATCAGCCCCAGCATTTT

v_gene: TRBV7-6
len: 16
d_gene: TRBD2
j_gene: TRBJ2-1
CDR3aa: CASSLNSGSSYNEQFF
CDR3nt: TGTGCCAGCAGCTTAAATAGCGGGAGCTCCTACAATGAGCAGTTCTTC

v_gene: TRBV9
len: 16
d_gene: TRBD1
j_gene: TRBJ1-6
CDR3aa: CASSVAGQGAYSPLHF
CDR3nt: TGTGCCAGCAGCGTAGCGGGACAGGGGGCTTATTCACCCCTCCACTTT